These 9 T cell receptor beta chains were all obtained from the same sample, sequenced in a study of cytomegalovirus exposure and HLA in healthy donors. Use of 60 Vbeta and 13 Jbeta primers characterized the PCR. Here immunoSEQ multiplex PCR was the method, and the copy in TCRdb shows in-frame clones only, minus some. The sample yields around 130,000 clones, more than 65% seen once. The sample comprised PBMCs. These receptors were collected from a man aged 18 to 29 in good health and CMV-seropositive.

The chain uses TRBV30 and TRBJ2-2; TRBD2 matches at 13 bases. The CDR3 totals 15 residues. The V and J ends lost 1 base and 7 bases, in that order; junction bases with no gene match: 3. Germline CDR1 is GTSNPN and CDR2 is SVGIG (reference sequence). CDR3 nucleotides: TGTGCCTGGAGTGAACTAGCGGGAGGGTTCGGGGAGCTGTTTTTT. Translated: CAWSELAGGFGELFF.

The V call is TRBV2, the J call TRBJ2-2; 9 nucleotides agree with TRBD1. CDR1 and CDR2 from the germline V gene are SNHLY and FYNNEI. This CDR3 is built from 16 residues. The trim removed 6 bases at V and 1 base at J, leaving 6 bases unmatched. The chain's CDR3 is CASSARGQGNTGELFF. The CDR3 bases are TGTGCCAGCAGCGCGAGGGGACAGGGGAACACCGGGGAGCTGTTTTTT.

The chain couples TRBV5-4 to TRBJ2-4; D may be TRBD2 (5 bases). Germline V gene sequence: CDR1 SGHNT, CDR2 YYREEE (reference sequence). The V end lost 7 bases, the J end lost 3 bases, and 14 bases lay between the germline ends. The CDR3 runs 14 residues. The CDR3 nucleotides read TGTGCCAGCGGAGAAAGTGGGAGCAAAAACATTCAGTACTTC. As protein: CASGESGSKNIQYF.

The genes are TRBV5-4 and TRBJ1-2; the match to TRBD1 covers 8 bases. The length of the CDR3 is 13 residues. V lost 4 bases to trimming and J lost 4 bases; unmatched junction nucleotides: 3. From germline, CDR1 is SGHNT and CDR2 YYREEE (reference sequence). The CDR3 spells CASSTDRVYGYTF. DNA of the CDR3: TGTGCCAGCAGCACGGACAGGGTCTATGGCTACACCTTC.

The chain combines TRBV7-2 with TRBJ2-5, with TRBD2 identical over 8 bases. The J call is doubtful: the DNA matches TRBJ2-7 better. This CDR3 region has 17 residues. Germline values: CDR1 SGHTA, CDR2 FQGNSA. The CDR3 is CASSFRTGTSASYEQYF. The CDR3, as DNA: TGTGCCAGCAGCTTCAGAACCGGGACTAGTGCATCCTACGAGCAGTACTTC.

This chain joins TRBV18 and TRBJ1-2; TRBD1 is a possible D gene (6 bases). Trimming left V 6 bases short and J 3 bases short, with 11 bases between. CDR1 is KGHSH and CDR2 is LQKENI in the germline V gene. This CDR3 region has 13 residues. CDR3 sequence reads: CASSRAGDYGYTF. CDR3 bases: TGTGCCAGCTCCAGGGCAGGGGACTATGGCTACACCTTC. Supplemented by reference TRBV18 and TRBJ1-2, the full variable domain reads NAGVMQNPRHLVRRRGQEARLRCSPMKGHSHVYWYRQLPEEGLKFMVYLQKENIIDESGMPKERFSAEFPKEGPSILRIQQVVRGDSAAYFCASSRAGDYGYTFGSGTRLTVV.

This chain uses TRBV2 with TRBJ2-7; 8 nucleotides line up with TRBD1. The CDR3 is 15 residues long. Unmatched junction bases numbered 12, after V lost 4 bases and J lost 7 bases. CDR1 is SNHLY and CDR2 is FYNNEI in the germline V gene. Here the CDR3 reads CASSARQGYLGEQYF. The CDR3 nucleotides read TGTGCCAGCAGTGCTAGACAGGGGTATCTCGGGGAGCAGTACTTC. Variable domain in full (rest from reference TRBV2 and TRBJ2-7): EPEVTQTPSHQVTQMGQEVILRCVPISNHLYFYWYRQILGQKVEFLVSFYNNEISEKSEIFDDQFSVERPDGSNFTLKIRSTKLEDSAMYFCASSARQGYLGEQYFGPGTRLTVT.

The rearrangement links TRBV28 to TRBJ1-4; 9 nucleotides agree with TRBD1. Germline V lookup: CDR1 MDHEN, CDR2 SYDVKM. This CDR3 region has 14 residues. The trim removed 3 bases at V and 7 bases at J, leaving 3 bases unmatched. In DNA, the CDR3 is TGTGCCAGCAGTTTCAGACAGGGGGGTGAAAAACTGTTTTTT. Translating gives CASSFRQGGEKLFF.

V and J are TRBV28 and TRBJ2-1; TRBD1 might be the D (6 bases). Germline values: CDR1 MDHEN, CDR2 SYDVKM. V was shortened by 7 bases and J by 2 bases, with 12 bases between the two germline ends. The CDR3 is 14 residues long. The CDR3 loop reads CASTHEGAYNEQFF. CDR3 DNA: TGTGCCAGCACTCATGAGGGGGCCTACAATGAGCAGTTCTTC.